Listed below are T cell receptor beta chains from one sample, sequenced in a study of T cell repertoires in cytomegalovirus infection. No antigen has been assigned to these receptors. MiXCR, run by TCRdb on the reads, gives a single entry per CDR3 protein. In the table there are some 920,000 distinct CDR3 sequences, roughly a third of which are singletons. The sample consisted of cultured CD8+ T cells from PBMCs, taken from culture after CMV antigen stimulation. The receptors were gathered from a human donor in good health (CMV status not recorded). Some clones in this sample may be carry-over from other donors' samples. CDR3s include the opening cysteine and the closing phenylalanine or tryptophan. A D gene is named only where the DNA matches it firmly. Clone size appears in some rows only: once, few, many, or a class for an expanded clone.

>TRBJ1-2|.|TRBV12-3/TRBV12-4|13|once
CASSPGSNRGYTF
TGTGCCAGCAGCCCGGGCTCCAACAGGGGCTACACCTTC
>TRBJ2-1|.|TRBV6-1|13|many
CASSESSYNEQFF
TGTGCCAGCAGTGAGTCCTCCTACAATGAGCAGTTCTTC
>TRBJ1-2|.|TRBV7-9|13|.
CASSGAQLYGYTF
TGTGCCAGCAGCGGGGCTCAACTCTATGGCTACACCTTC
>TRBJ2-3|TRBD2|TRBV6-8|18|.
CASSWGLAGGASTDTQYF
TGTGCCAGCAGTTGGGGACTAGCGGGGGGAGCTAGCACAGATACGCAGTATTTT
>TRBJ1-1|TRBD1|TRBV4-1|17|.
CASSQVRQGAGNTEAFF
TGCGCCAGCAGCCAAGTTCGACAGGGGGCGGGGAACACTGAAGCTTTCTTT
>TRBJ1-2|.|TRBV27|16|.
CASSLSGSYGFYGYTF
TGTGCCAGCAGTTTATCAGGGTCTTACGGGTTTTATGGCTACACCTTC
>TRBJ1-2|.|TRBV6-5|15|.
CASSYLDRGAFLYTF
TGTGCCAGCAGTTATTTAGATCGGGGGGCCTTTCTCTACACCTTC
>TRBJ1-2|.|TRBV27|14|.
CASSLDAIRGGYTF
TGTGCCAGCAGTCTGGACGCGATTAGGGGAGGCTACACCTTC
>TRBJ1-5|.|TRBV7-8|17|.
CASSPLAIVESNQPQHF
TGTGCCAGCAGCCCCCTGGCTATCGTGGAGAGCAATCAGCCCCAGCATTTT
>TRBJ2-2|.|TRBV20-1|16|.
CSARGPRGNITGELFF
TGCAGTGCCCGAGGGCCCAGGGGCAATATCACCGGGGAGCTGTTTTTT
>TRBJ2-7|.|TRBV6-5|16|.
CASAGVREMGSYEQYF
TGTGCCAGCGCCGGAGTCCGGGAAATGGGGTCCTACGAGCAGTACTTC
>TRBJ2-5|TRBD2|TRBV27|15|.
CASSSTSGEGETQYF
TGTGCCAGCAGTTCGACTAGCGGGGAGGGAGAGACCCAGTACTTC
>TRBJ2-7|.|TRBV7-9|14|few
CASSLSSYNYEQYF
TGTGCCAGCAGCTTATCCTCGTACAACTACGAGCAGTACTTC
>TRBJ2-2|TRBD2|TRBV10-3|14|.
CAIPLAGVTGELFF
TGTGCCATCCCGCTAGCGGGGGTTACCGGGGAGCTGTTTTTT
>TRBJ2-1|.|TRBV27|15|few
CASSYSRRSYNEQFF
TGTGCCAGCAGTTACAGTAGGCGCTCCTACAATGAGCAGTTCTTC
>TRBJ1-1|.|TRBV27|15|.
CANSPRAGRNTEAFF
TGTGCCAACAGTCCTCGAGCAGGGAGGAACACTGAAGCTTTCTTT
>TRBJ2-1|.|TRBV5-1|15|.
CASSLRPGTYNEQFF
TGCGCCAGCAGCTTGCGCCCTGGCACCTACAATGAGCAGTTCTTC
>TRBJ2-1|.|TRBV29-1|16|.
CSGEGDPLSSYNEQFF
TGCAGCGGGGAGGGGGATCCCCTTAGCTCCTACAATGAGCAGTTCTTC
>TRBJ2-3|.|TRBV19|15|few
CASSMRRGRTDTQYF
TGTGCCAGTAGTATGAGACGGGGGCGCACAGATACGCAGTATTTT
>TRBJ2-1|.|TRBV12-3/TRBV12-4|15|few
CASSLSFPHGNEQFF
TGTGCCAGCAGTTTGTCTTTCCCCCATGGGAATGAGCAGTTCTTC
>TRBJ1-5|.|TRBV4-1|15|few
CASSQDTAGNQPQHF
TGCGCCAGCAGCCAAGATACGGCCGGCAATCAGCCCCAGCATTTT
>TRBJ1-1|.|TRBV4-1|17|few
CASSQVAAVTGSTEAFF
TGCGCCAGCAGCCAAGTAGCGGCTGTGACAGGTAGCACTGAAGCTTTCTTT
>TRBJ2-3|.|TRBV6-5|13|.
CASSYGVGREWYF
TGTGCCAGCAGTTACGGCGTGGGCAGGGAATGGTATTTT
>TRBJ1-1|TRBD1|TRBV19|14|few
CASLASTGSWRAFF
TGTGCCAGCCTCGCGTCGACAGGGTCGTGGCGAGCTTTCTTT
>TRBJ2-7|.|TRBV27|15|.
CASSLVRERGYEQYF
TGTGCCAGCAGTTTAGTCAGGGAGAGAGGCTACGAGCAGTACTTC
>TRBJ2-3|TRBD2|TRBV7-2|17|.
CASSLGGLAGIQDTQYF
TGTGCCAGCAGCTTAGGGGGGCTAGCGGGGATTCAGGATACGCAGTATTTT
>TRBJ1-1|.|TRBV10-1|15|few
CASGPGPPGDTEAFF
TGCGCCAGCGGTCCCGGCCCCCCGGGCGACACTGAAGCTTTCTTT
>TRBJ2-5|.|TRBV12-3/TRBV12-4|17|many
CASSFPPLSTEQETQYF
TGTGCCAGCAGTTTTCCCCCTTTGTCGACAGAGCAAGAGACCCAGTACTTC
>TRBJ1-1|TRBD1|TRBV10-3|15|few
CAISESEGANTEAFF
TGTGCCATCAGTGAGTCGGAGGGGGCGAACACTGAAGCTTTCTTT
>TRBJ1-5|.|TRBV9|14|.
CASSPTGNNQPQHF
TGTGCCAGCAGCCCAACAGGGAACAATCAGCCCCAGCATTTT
>TRBJ2-1|TRBD2|TRBV5-4|15|few
CASSSFTSGGYEQFF
TGTGCCAGCAGCTCATTTACTAGCGGGGGGTATGAGCAGTTCTTC
>TRBJ2-1|TRBD1|TRBV19|15|.
CASTLLGTGNNEQFF
TGTGCCAGTACCTTACTAGGGACAGGGAACAATGAGCAGTTCTTC
>TRBJ2-7|.|TRBV27|14|.
CASSISSPPGEQYF
TGTGCCAGCAGTATCTCGTCGCCCCCGGGAGAGCAGTACTTC
>TRBJ1-4|TRBD1|TRBV29-1|13|.
CSAAGGANEKLFF
TGCAGCGCCGCAGGGGGGGCTAATGAAAAACTGTTTTTT
>TRBJ2-3|TRBD2|TRBV5-4|18|.
CASSLAPGGGTGTDTQYF
TGTGCCAGCAGCTTGGCGCCGGGGGGGGGAACCGGCACAGATACGCAGTATTTT
>TRBJ1-1|TRBD1|TRBV12-3/TRBV12-4|14|few
CASSPSAGGTEAFF
TGTGCCAGCAGTCCCTCGGCAGGGGGAACTGAAGCTTTCTTT
>TRBJ2-5|TRBD1|TRBV19|14|.
CASSPWTGEKTQYF
TGTGCCAGTAGTCCATGGACAGGGGAGAAGACCCAGTACTTC
>TRBJ2-2|TRBD1|TRBV5-6|16|few
CASSVAGGGGTGELFF
TGTGCCAGCAGCGTGGCAGGGGGCGGAGGCACCGGGGAGCTGTTTTTT
>TRBJ1-2|.|TRBV15|17|.
CATSRELGDPEGSGYTF
TGTGCCACCAGCAGAGAATTAGGGGACCCCGAAGGCAGTGGCTACACCTTC
>TRBJ1-5|.|TRBV11-2|13|.
CASSFWDDQPQHF
TGTGCCAGCAGCTTTTGGGACGATCAGCCCCAGCATTTT
>TRBJ2-7|.|TRBV7-2|14|.
CASSLDPGSNEQYF
TGTGCCAGCAGCTTAGATCCAGGGTCGAACGAGCAGTACTTC
>TRBJ1-2|TRBD1|TRBV10-3|14|.
CAIRGQQLNYGYTF
TGTGCCATCAGGGGACAGCAACTTAACTATGGCTACACCTTC
>TRBJ1-1|TRBD1|TRBV7-9|15|few
CASSFVRGMNTEAFF
TGTGCCAGCAGCTTCGTCAGGGGGATGAACACTGAAGCTTTCTTT
>TRBJ2-7|TRBD1|TRBV19|13|many
CASSSGQTYEQYF
TGTGCCAGTAGTTCGGGACAGACCTACGAGCAGTACTTC